The TCR beta chain described here comes from a study of Graves' ophthalmopathy and Graves' hyperthyroidism. Where ophthalmopathy was present, donors had moderate-to-severe activity, CAS ≥3, NOSPECS ≥4 and duration under 3 months. Amplification of the TCR beta CDR3 regions used RNA transcripts (as template). HTBI-primed RT-PCR formed the first round, and a multiplex PCR formed the second. One entry per CDR3 protein results from TCRdb running MiXCR on the multiplex PCR reads. This sample has over 650,000 distinct CDR3 sequences, with about 38% found just once. The V gene's germline CDR1 is SEHNR and CDR2 FQNEAQ (reference sequence). V shed 5 bases and J 5 bases; nucleotides not matched to a gene: 9. The CDR3 totals 15 residues. This clonotype was seen ten or more times.

Sequenced sample: peripheral blood. The clonotype comes from an adult man with Graves' ophthalmopathy. This chain uses TRBV7-9 with TRBJ2-7; TRBD1 aligns across 10 bases. In DNA, the CDR3 is TGTGCCAGCAGCCCACGCCGGGACAGGGGTCACGAGCAGTACTTC. Its protein product is CASSPRRDRGHEQYF. Full variable domain (missing parts from reference TRBV7-9 and TRBJ2-7): DTGVSQNPRHKITKRGQNVTFRCDPISEHNRLYWYRQTLGQGPEFLTYFQNEAQLEKSRLLSDRFSAERPKGSFSTLEIQRTEQGDSAMYLCASSPRRDRGHEQYFGPGTRLTVT.